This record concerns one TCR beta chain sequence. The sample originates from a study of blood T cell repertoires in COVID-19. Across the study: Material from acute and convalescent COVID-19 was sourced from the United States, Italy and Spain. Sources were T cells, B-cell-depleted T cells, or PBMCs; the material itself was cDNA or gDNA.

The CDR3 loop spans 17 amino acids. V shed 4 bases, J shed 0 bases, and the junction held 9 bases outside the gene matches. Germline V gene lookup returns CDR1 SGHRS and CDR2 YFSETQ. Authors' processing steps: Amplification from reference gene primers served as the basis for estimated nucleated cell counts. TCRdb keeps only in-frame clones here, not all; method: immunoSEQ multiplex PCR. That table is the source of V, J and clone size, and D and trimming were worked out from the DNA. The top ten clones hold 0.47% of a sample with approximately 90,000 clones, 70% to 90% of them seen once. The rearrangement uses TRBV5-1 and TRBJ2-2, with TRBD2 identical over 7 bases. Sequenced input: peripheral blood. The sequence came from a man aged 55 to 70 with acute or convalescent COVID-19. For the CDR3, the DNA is TGCGCCAGCAGCGAAACTAGCGTTAGGGCGAACACCGGGGAGCTGTTTTTT. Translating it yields CASSETSVRANTGELFF.